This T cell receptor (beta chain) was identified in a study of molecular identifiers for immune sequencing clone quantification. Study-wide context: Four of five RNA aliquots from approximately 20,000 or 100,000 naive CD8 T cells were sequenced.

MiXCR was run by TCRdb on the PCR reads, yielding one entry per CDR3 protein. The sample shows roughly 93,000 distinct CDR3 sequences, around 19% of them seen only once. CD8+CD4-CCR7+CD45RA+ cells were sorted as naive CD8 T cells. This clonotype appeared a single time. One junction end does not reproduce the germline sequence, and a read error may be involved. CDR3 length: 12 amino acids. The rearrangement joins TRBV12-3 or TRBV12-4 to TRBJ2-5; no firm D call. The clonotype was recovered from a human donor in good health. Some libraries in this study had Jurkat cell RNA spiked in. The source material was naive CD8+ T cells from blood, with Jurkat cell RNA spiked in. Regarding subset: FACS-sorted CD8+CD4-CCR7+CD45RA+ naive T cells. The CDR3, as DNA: TGTGCCAGCGGTTTAGTTGGGGAGACCCAGTACTTC. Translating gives CASGLVGETQYF.